These 10 T cell receptor beta chains share one sample of origin, sequenced in a study of blood T cell repertoires in COVID-19 (dated by TCRdb to 2018 to 2020). Receptor amplification or capture employed the immunoSEQ multiplex PCR assay. The source is immuneACCESS, and TCRdb retained only in-frame sequences with V and J called. Part of the clones is not carried over; for the studies checked, unresolved V genes explain less than half of this, and the remainder is unexplained. For this sample the table gives approximately 4,000 clones, of which roughly nine tenths were detected only once. The ten biggest clones cover 5.4% of the sample. Material for sequencing was peripheral blood. These receptors were collected from a woman in her seventies with active COVID-19.

This sequence joins TRBV13 and TRBJ1-4; D is perhaps TRBD1 (6 bases). This CDR3 is built from 15 residues. Looked up from germline, CDR1 is PRHDT and CDR2 is FYEKMQ (reference sequence). V lost 5 bases to trimming and J lost 4 bases, with 14 bases between them. The CDR3 here is CASSKRTAINEKLFF. CDR3 sequence (DNA): TGTGCCAGCAGCAAACGGACAGCAATTAATGAAAAACTGTTTTTT. The variable domain in full, with the rest retrieved from reference TRBV13 and TRBJ1-4, is AAGVIQSPRHLIKEKRETATLKCYPIPRHDTVYWYQQGPGQDPQFLISFYEKMQSDKGSIPDRFSAQQFSDYHSELNMSSLELGDSALYFCASSKRTAINEKLFFGSGTQLSVL.

For the CDR3, the DNA is TGTGCCAGCAGTCCCCCCGGACTAGCAGGAGTCGGCCAGTACTTC. Residues: CASSPPGLAGVGQYF. The chain combines TRBV6-5 with TRBJ2-5, with TRBD2 matching 8 bases. After removal of 5 bases from V and 10 bases from J, the junction contained 15 bases not matched to a gene. Germline CDR1 reads MNHEY; CDR2 reads SVGAGI. The CDR3 runs to 15 residues.

The chain uses TRBV12-1 and TRBJ1-5; the table calls TRBD1, which could not be checked here. TRBV12-1 is deemed a pseudogene. The CDR3 extends over 15 amino acids. The CDR3 DNA is TGTGCCAGCAGCTTTGGCCCTCAGGGCGATCAGCCCCAGCATTTT. Its translation: CASSFGPQGDQPQHF.

This clone has only a few counts. The V gene is TRBV5-1, the J gene TRBJ2-7; 9 bases fit TRBD1. V gave up 4 bases and J gave up 0 bases; unmatched junction bases: 8. Germline CDR1 and CDR2: SGHRS and YFSETQ. This CDR3 comprises 16 residues. DNA for the CDR3: TGCGCCAGCAGCACGACCGGGACAGGGACCTCCTACGAGCAGTACTTC. Amino acid sequence: CASSTTGTGTSYEQYF.

This rearrangement joins TRBV14 to TRBJ2-7; a weak D match, TRBD1 (6 bases). From germline, CDR1 is SGHDN and CDR2 FVKESK. The length of the CDR3 is 12 residues. Between the trimmed V and J ends, which lost 2 bases and 4 bases, there was a span of 6 bases. This chain's CDR3 is CASSQQGYEQYF. In DNA, the CDR3 is TGTGCCAGCAGCCAACAGGGGTACGAGCAGTACTTC.

J is TRBJ1-2 and V is TRBV5-5, with D possibly TRBD1 on 5 matching bases. Per the germline V gene, CDR1 is SGHKS and CDR2 is YYEKEE (reference sequence). V lost 0 bases and J lost 3, with 12 bases in between. The CDR3 is 15 residues long. This chain's CDR3 is CASSLERQTYYGYTF. CDR3 nucleotides: TGTGCCAGCAGCTTGGAAAGACAGACCTACTATGGCTACACCTTC.

The chain recombines TRBV6-5 with TRBJ2-3; 10 positions match TRBD1. V lost 6 bases, J lost 5 bases, and 8 bases stayed unmatched. The CDR3 runs to 15 residues. Germline CDR1 MNHEY, CDR2 SVGAGI. CDR3 nucleotide sequence: TGTGCCAGCAGCCCAAGACAGGGGGCAGGAGATACGCAGTATTTT. It encodes CASSPRQGAGDTQYF.

V is TRBV18 and J is TRBJ1-2; TRBD1 agrees at 9 bases. J gave up 4 bases and V 5 bases, and 8 bases lay outside the gene matches. Germline CDR1 KGHSH, CDR2 LQKENI. The CDR3 covers 15 residues. The CDR3 loop is CASSAGQGQSYGYTF. CDR3 nucleotide sequence: TGTGCCAGCTCAGCCGGACAGGGGCAAAGCTATGGCTACACCTTC.

The chain has TRBV12-5 and TRBJ2-6; TRBD1 agrees at 7 bases. There are 17 residues in the CDR3. Germline V lookup: CDR1 LGHNT, CDR2 FRNRAP. V lost 1 base to trimming and J lost 4 bases; unmatched junction nucleotides: 7. CDR3 nucleotide sequence: TGTGCTAGTGGTTTGGAGGTAGGGGGCTCGGGGGCCAACGTCCTGACTTTC. The encoded protein is CASGLEVGGSGANVLTF.

The J gene is TRBJ1-3, the V gene TRBV7-8; weak D call: TRBD1 (6 bases). This CDR3 has 15 amino acids. Germline V gene lookup returns CDR1 SGHVS and CDR2 FQNEAQ. The germline V and J ends were trimmed by 0 bases and 0 bases, with 6 bases remaining between them. The CDR3 sequence is CASSLAGGSGNTIYF. CDR3 coding DNA: TGTGCCAGCAGCTTAGCAGGGGGCTCTGGAAACACCATATATTTT.